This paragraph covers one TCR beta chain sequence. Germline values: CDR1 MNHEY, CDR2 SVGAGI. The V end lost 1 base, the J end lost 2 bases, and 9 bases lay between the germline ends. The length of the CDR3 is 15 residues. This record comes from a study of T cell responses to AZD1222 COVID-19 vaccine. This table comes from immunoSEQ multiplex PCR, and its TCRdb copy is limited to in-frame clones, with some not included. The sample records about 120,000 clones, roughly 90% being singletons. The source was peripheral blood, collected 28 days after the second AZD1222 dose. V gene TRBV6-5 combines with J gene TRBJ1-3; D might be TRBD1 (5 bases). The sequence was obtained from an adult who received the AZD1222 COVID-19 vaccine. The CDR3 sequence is CASSYWRGAGNTIYF. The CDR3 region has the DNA TGTGCCAGCAGTTACTGGAGGGGTGCTGGAAACACCATATATTTT.